These 15 T cell receptor beta chains share one sample of origin, sequenced in a study of a mutant IDH1 vaccine in newly diagnosed glioma. TCRdb keeps only in-frame clones here, not all; method: immunoSEQ multiplex PCR. The table has tens of thousands of clones, 75% seen once. Time point here: week 47, end of study. In the vaccine, a single dose held 300 ug of the mutant IDH1 20-mer peptide, along with topical imiquimod. The antigens these receptors bind are not known. This specimen consisted of PBMCs, obtained from a glioma patient whose treatment included an IDH1 peptide vaccine. The receptors derive from a middle-aged man with glioma.

The V and J genes are TRBV11-3 and TRBJ2-1, with D possibly matching TRBD2 (6 bases). Germline assignment: CDR1 SGHNT and CDR2 YENEEA. Trimming removed 5 bases at V and 0 bases at J, with 14 bases between. The CDR3 length is 16 residues. CDR3: CASSPGGGYSYNEQFF. CDR3 in DNA: TGTGCCAGCAGCCCCGGGGGAGGATACTCCTACAATGAGCAGTTCTTC.

The chain employs TRBV19 and TRBJ1-5; D is uncertain. Trimming took 6 bases from V and 7 from J, leaving 13 bases between them. Germline V gene sequence: CDR1 LNHDA, CDR2 SQIVND (reference sequence). This CDR3 comprises 13 residues. CDR3 sequence reads: CASSPQVYQPQHF. The CDR3 DNA is TGTGCCAGTAGCCCCCAGGTTTACCAGCCCCAGCATTTT.

This clone was observed a few times. V usage is TRBV11-3 and J usage is TRBJ1-1, with 12 bases aligning to TRBD1. Germline-derived CDR1 and CDR2 are SGHNT and YENEEA. V lost 4 bases to trimming and J lost 1 base; unmatched junction nucleotides: 7. The CDR3 consists of 17 residues. CDR3 residues: CASSSRDRGLSNTEAFF. The CDR3, as DNA: TGTGCCAGCAGCTCCCGGGACAGGGGGCTATCGAACACTGAAGCTTTCTTT. Filled out from reference TRBV11-3 and TRBJ1-1, the complete variable domain reads EAGVVQSPRYKIIEKKQPVAFWCNPISGHNTLYWYLQNLGQGPELLIRYENEEAVDDSQLPKDRFSAERLKGVDSTLKIQPAELGDSAVYLCASSSRDRGLSNTEAFFGQGTRLTVV.

V is TRBV11-3 and J is TRBJ1-4; D may be TRBD1 (5 bases). Germline V gene sequence: CDR1 SGHNT, CDR2 YENEEA. CDR3 length: 15 residues. Trimming took 5 bases from V and 6 from J, leaving 16 bases between them. This chain's CDR3 is CASSPPREGHEKLFF. Here the CDR3 DNA reads TGTGCCAGCAGCCCCCCCAGGGAAGGTCATGAAAAACTGTTTTTT.

The chain links TRBV19 to TRBJ2-1; D is undetermined. V was shortened by 4 bases and J by 5 bases, with 12 bases between the two germline ends. The CDR3 is made up of 14 amino acids. Germline CDR1 reads LNHDA; CDR2 reads SQIVND (reference sequence). Here the CDR3 DNA reads TGTGCCAGTAGTAATGTTGCGGCCAACAATGAGCAGTTCTTC. Protein: CASSNVAANNEQFF.

This clone appeared a single time. The V call is TRBV15, the J call TRBJ2-5; D remains unclear. The CDR3 runs 14 residues. Between the trimmed V and J ends, which lost 0 bases and 1 base, there was a span of 6 bases. Germline lookup yields CDR1 LNHNV and CDR2 YYDKDF (reference sequence). CDR3 DNA sequence: TGTGCCACCAGCAGAGATCTCGTCCAAGAGACCCAGTACTTC. It is translated as CATSRDLVQETQYF.

The chain recombines TRBV25-1 with TRBJ1-6; perhaps TRBD1 as D (5 bases). Looked up from germline, CDR1 is MGHDK and CDR2 is SYGVNS. Trimming shortened V by 3 bases and J by 7 bases, and 10 bases separated the two germline ends. The CDR3 loop spans 14 amino acids. CDR3 amino acids: CASSEGRVNSPLHF. CDR3 in DNA: TGTGCCAGCAGTGAGGGACGGGTCAATTCACCCCTCCACTTT.

The chain employs TRBV7-1 and TRBJ2-5; maybe TRBD1 (5 bases). TRBV7-1 counts as an open reading frame of uncertain function. The V end was cut by 4 bases, the J end by 1 base, with 10 bases between. There are 14 residues in the CDR3. The CDR3 DNA sequence: TGTGCCAGCAGCTTAGTGACAGTCCAAGAGACCCAGTACTTC. It specifies CASSLVTVQETQYF.

This clone turned up a few times. The chain links TRBV6-5 to TRBJ1-5; TRBD1 aligns across 7 bases. In germline, CDR1 is MNHEY, CDR2 SVGAGI. The trim removed 7 bases at V and 2 bases at J, leaving 8 bases unmatched. CDR3 size: 15 residues. The CDR3 DNA sequence: TGTGCCAGCAACCCGACAGGGAGTGGCAATCAGCCCCAGCATTTT. Translation: CASNPTGSGNQPQHF.

The chain has TRBV6-1 and TRBJ2-5, with D possibly called TRBD1 or TRBD2 (5 bases each). There are 15 residues in the CDR3. The germline CDR1 and CDR2 sequences are MNHNS and SASEGT. V dropped 5 bases and J dropped 2 bases, with 15 bases sitting between them. CDR3 protein: CASSWPGRLQETQYF. CDR3 nucleotides: TGTGCCAGCAGTTGGCCGGGACGGTTACAAGAGACCCAGTACTTC.

A few counts support this clone. The chain uses TRBV14 and TRBJ1-1; 7 nucleotides agree with TRBD1. Germline values: CDR1 SGHDN, CDR2 FVKESK. The CDR3 runs to 15 residues. The V gene end was trimmed by 3 bases and the J gene end by 1 base; junction bases not matched to a gene: 5. This CDR3 is CASSQLDRSNTEAFF. The CDR3 DNA follows: TGTGCCAGCAGCCAGCTGGACAGGTCGAACACTGAAGCTTTCTTT.

The rearrangement joins TRBV30 to TRBJ1-6, with TRBD1 matching over 8 bases. From germline, CDR1 is GTSNPN and CDR2 SVGIG (reference sequence). V shed 4 bases and J 10 bases; nucleotides not matched to a gene: 6. This CDR3 comprises 13 residues. CDR3 region: CAWTKDRDSPLHF. CDR3 DNA: TGTGCCTGGACGAAGGACAGGGACTCACCCCTCCACTTT.

The V call is TRBV19, the J call TRBJ2-5, with 7 bases matching TRBD1. The J segment lost 1 base and the V segment lost 5 bases, leaving 4 bases of the junction unmatched. This CDR3 comprises 14 residues. Germline V CDR1 and CDR2: LNHDA, SQIVND (reference sequence). The CDR3 here is CASSETGIQETQYF. The CDR3, as DNA: TGTGCCAGTAGTGAGACAGGGATCCAAGAGACCCAGTACTTC.

This rearrangement joins TRBV27 to TRBJ2-1, with D possibly TRBD1 on 5 matching bases. CDR3 length equals 14 residues. Looked up from germline, CDR1 is MNHEY and CDR2 is SMNVEV (reference sequence). Trimming cost V 0 bases and J 4 bases, with 7 bases left between them. This CDR3 reads CASSLSGDYNEQFF. The CDR3 DNA reads TGTGCCAGCAGTTTATCAGGGGATTACAATGAGCAGTTCTTC.

The gene calls are TRBV7-6 and TRBJ1-1, with D unresolved. Between the trimmed V and J ends, which lost 3 bases and 1 base, there was a span of 6 bases. The length of the CDR3 is 13 residues. Looked up from germline, CDR1 is SGHVS and CDR2 is FNYEAQ. The CDR3 region has the DNA TGTGCCAGCAGCTTTGAGGGGAACACTGAAGCTTTCTTT. Its protein product is CASSFEGNTEAFF.